The source of this T cell receptor beta chain is a study of siplizumab effects on memory and regulatory T cells. Study observations and caveats: Confirmation that proliferating Tregs from siplizumab cultures had suppressive function was not obtained. There appeared to be greater diversity in naive T cells than in memory cells, and naive T cells seemed major contributors to the alloresponse. Naive versus memory phenotype went unassigned for roughly 75-96% of proliferating CD4+ or CD8+ clones. Sequences below about 10^-5 frequency were poorly captured, and few alloreactive clones mapped to unstimulated subsets.

V shed 6 bases, J shed 2 bases, and the junction held 4 bases outside the gene matches. The germline gives CDR1 SGHTA, CDR2 FQGNSA. The CDR3 contains 15 residues. To note about this clone: The antigen remains unidentified.

Data came from immunoSEQ multiplex PCR; TCRdb stores just in-frame clones and leaves some out. The table records some 120,000 clones, 93% of them present only once. Sample: non-Treg CD4+ T cells sorted from blood. The chain joins TRBV7-2 to TRBJ2-1, with TRBD2 identical over 10 bases. The sequence derives from a human donor in good health. The CDR3 is CASSSSGGTYNEQFF. As DNA, the CDR3 is TGTGCCAGCAGTAGTAGCGGGGGGACCTACAATGAGCAGTTCTTC.